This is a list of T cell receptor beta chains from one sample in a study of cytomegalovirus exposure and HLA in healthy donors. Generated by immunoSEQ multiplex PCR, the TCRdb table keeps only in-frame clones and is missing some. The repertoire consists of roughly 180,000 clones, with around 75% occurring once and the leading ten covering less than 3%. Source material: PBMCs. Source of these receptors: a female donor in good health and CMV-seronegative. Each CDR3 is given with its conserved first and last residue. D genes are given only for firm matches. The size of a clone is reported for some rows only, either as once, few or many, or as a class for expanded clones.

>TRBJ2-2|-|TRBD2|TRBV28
CASSLGYQLAGGDLYTGELFF
TGTGCCAGCAGTTTAGGTTACCAACTAGCGGGAGGAGACTTATACACCGGGGAGCTGTTTTTT
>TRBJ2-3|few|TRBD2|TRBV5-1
CASSLGLAGGETDTQYF
TGCGCCAGCAGCTTGGGTCTAGCGGGGGGCGAAACAGATACGCAGTATTTT
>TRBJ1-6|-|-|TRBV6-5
CASRGQREDSPLHF
TGTGCCAGCCGAGGACAGAGGGAAGATTCACCCCTCCACTTT
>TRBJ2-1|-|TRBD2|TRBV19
CASRLAGGHNEQFF
TGTGCCAGTAGATTAGCGGGAGGCCATAATGAGCAGTTCTTC
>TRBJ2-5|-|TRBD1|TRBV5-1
CASSGQTGDETQYF
TGCGCCAGCAGCGGACAGACAGGGGACGAGACCCAGTACTTC
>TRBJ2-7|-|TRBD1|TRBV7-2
CASSSRFGQGAYEQYF
TGTGCCAGCAGCAGCCGGTTTGGACAGGGGGCCTACGAGCAGTACTTC
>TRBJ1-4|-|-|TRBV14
CASSQLGDSSGGSNEKLFF
TGTGCCAGCAGCCAACTCGGGGACTCCTCCGGGGGGTCTAATGAAAAACTGTTTTTT
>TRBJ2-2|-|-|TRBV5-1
CASSLAETYTGELFF
TGCGCCAGCAGCTTGGCCGAAACATACACCGGGGAGCTGTTTTTT
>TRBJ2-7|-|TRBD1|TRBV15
CATSRGQGVVEQYF
TGTGCCACCAGCAGAGGACAGGGGGTTGTAGAGCAGTACTTC
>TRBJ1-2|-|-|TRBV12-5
CASGLGFFGAFYGYTF
TGTGCTAGTGGTTTGGGTTTTTTTGGGGCCTTCTATGGCTACACCTTC
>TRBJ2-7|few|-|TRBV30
CAWSVLTMGGEQYF
TGTGCCTGGAGTGTACTCACTATGGGGGGCGAGCAGTACTTC
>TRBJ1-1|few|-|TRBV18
CASFLFGGSKNTEAFF
TGTGCCAGCTTCCTGTTCGGGGGATCGAAGAACACTGAAGCTTTCTTT
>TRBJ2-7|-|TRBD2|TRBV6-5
CASTDAGTSAYEQYF
TGTGCCAGCACCGACGCCGGGACTAGCGCCTACGAGCAGTACTTC
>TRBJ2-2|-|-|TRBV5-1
CASSTMGQNTGELFF
TGCGCCAGCAGTACTATGGGACAGAACACCGGGGAGCTGTTTTTT
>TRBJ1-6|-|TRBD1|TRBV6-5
CASSYGTGNNSPLHF
TGTGCCAGCAGTTACGGGACAGGGAATAATTCACCCCTCCACTTT
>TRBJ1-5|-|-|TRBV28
CASRPGGAVYNQPQHF
TGTGCCAGCAGACCCGGTGGGGCGGTGTACAATCAGCCCCAGCATTTT
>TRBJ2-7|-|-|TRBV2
CASSKRGYEQYF
TGTGCCAGCAGTAAAAGAGGCTACGAGCAGTACTTC
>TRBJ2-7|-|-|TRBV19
CASSIGLFSYEQYF
TGTGCCAGTAGTATCGGACTGTTCTCCTACGAGCAGTACTTC
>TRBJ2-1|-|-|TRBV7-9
CASLLASGEQFF
TGTGCCAGCCTCCTGGCGTCAGGAGAGCAGTTCTTC
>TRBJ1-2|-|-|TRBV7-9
CASSRDRIYGYTF
TGTGCCAGCAGCCGTGACAGGATTTATGGCTACACCTTC
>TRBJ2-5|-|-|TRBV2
CASSEALLGQGRGETQYF
TGTGCCAGCAGTGAAGCGCTTCTGGGGCAGGGGAGAGGAGAGACCCAGTACTTC
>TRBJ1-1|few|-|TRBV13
CASSFGGPGTEAFF
TGTGCCAGCAGCTTCGGGGGGCCGGGGACTGAAGCTTTCTTT
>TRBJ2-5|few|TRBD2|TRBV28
CASTPGLASRMETQYF
TGTGCCAGCACCCCGGGACTAGCGTCGCGGATGGAGACCCAGTACTTC
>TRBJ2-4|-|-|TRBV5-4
CASSSGQQNIQYF
TGTGCCAGCAGCTCAGGACAGCAAAACATTCAGTACTTC
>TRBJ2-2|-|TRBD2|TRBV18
CASSPVAGGNTGELFF
TGTGCCAGCTCACCCGTCGCGGGAGGGAACACCGGGGAGCTGTTTTTT